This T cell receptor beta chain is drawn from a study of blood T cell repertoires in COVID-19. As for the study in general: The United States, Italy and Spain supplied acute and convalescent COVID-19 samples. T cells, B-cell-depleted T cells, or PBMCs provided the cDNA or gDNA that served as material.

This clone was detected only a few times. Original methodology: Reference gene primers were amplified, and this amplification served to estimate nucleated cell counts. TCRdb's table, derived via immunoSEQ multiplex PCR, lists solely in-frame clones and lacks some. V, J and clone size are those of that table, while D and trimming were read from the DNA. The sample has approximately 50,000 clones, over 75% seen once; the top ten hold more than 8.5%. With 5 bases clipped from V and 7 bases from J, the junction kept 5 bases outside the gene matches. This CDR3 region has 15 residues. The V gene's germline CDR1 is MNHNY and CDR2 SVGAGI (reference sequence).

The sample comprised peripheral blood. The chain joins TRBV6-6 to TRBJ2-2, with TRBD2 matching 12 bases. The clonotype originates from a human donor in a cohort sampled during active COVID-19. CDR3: CASSLAGGPYGELFF. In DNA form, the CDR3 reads TGTGCCAGCAGTCTAGCGGGAGGGCCGTACGGGGAGCTGTTTTTT.